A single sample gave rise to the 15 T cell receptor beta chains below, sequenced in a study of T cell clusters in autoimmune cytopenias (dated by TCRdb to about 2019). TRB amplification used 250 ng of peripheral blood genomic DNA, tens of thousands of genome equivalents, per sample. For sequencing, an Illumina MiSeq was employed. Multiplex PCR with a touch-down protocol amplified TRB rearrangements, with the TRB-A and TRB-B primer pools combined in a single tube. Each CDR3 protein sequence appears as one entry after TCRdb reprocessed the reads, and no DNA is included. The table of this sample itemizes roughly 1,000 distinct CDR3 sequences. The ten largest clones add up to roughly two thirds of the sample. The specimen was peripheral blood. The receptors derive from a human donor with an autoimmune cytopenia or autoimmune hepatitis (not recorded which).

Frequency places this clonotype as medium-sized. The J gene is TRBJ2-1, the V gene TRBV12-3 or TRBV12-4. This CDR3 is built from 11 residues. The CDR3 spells CASSLYNEQFF.

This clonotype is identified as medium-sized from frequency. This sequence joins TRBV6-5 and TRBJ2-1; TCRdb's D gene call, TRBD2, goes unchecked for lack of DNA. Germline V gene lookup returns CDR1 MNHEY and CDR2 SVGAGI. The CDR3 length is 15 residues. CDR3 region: CATRTSGRRANEQFF.

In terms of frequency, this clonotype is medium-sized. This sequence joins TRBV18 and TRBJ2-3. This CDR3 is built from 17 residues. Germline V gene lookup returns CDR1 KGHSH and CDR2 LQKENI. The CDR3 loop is CASSPALEFVNSVTQYF.

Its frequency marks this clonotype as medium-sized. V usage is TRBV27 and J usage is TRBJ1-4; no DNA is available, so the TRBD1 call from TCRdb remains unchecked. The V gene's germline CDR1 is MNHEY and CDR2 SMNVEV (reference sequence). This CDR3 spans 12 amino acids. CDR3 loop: CASSLTGDKLFF.

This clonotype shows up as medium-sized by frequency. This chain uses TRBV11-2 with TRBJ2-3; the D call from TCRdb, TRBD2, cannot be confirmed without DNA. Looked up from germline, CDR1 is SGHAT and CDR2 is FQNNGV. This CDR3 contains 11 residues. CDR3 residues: CASSLDREEYF.

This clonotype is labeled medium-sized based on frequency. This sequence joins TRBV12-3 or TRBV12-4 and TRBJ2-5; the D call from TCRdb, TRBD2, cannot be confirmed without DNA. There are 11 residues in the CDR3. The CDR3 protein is CASRRGETQYF.

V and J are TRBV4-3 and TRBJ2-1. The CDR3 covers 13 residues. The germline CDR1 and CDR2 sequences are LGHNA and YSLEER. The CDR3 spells CASSQELGLEQFF.

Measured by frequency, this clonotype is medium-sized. This CDR3 is CASSLMQDQPQHF. V and J are TRBV7-2 and TRBJ1-5. CDR1 is SGHTA and CDR2 is FQGNSA in the germline V gene. This CDR3 has 13 residues. Full variable domain (outside the CDR3, taken from reference TRBV7-2 and TRBJ1-5): GAGVSQSPSNKVTEKGKDVELRCDPISGHTALYWYRQSLGQGLEFLIYFQGNSAPDKSGLPSDRFSAERTGGSVSTLTIQRTQQEDSAVYLCASSLMQDQPQHFGDGTRLSIL.

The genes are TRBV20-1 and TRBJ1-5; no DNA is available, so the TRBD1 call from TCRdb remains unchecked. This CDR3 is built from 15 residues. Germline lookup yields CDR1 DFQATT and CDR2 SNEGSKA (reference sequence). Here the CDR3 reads CSAPTQGASNQPQHF.

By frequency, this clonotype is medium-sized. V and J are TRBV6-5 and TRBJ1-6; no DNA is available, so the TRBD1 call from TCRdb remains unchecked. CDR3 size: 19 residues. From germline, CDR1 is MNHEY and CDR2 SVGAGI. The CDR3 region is CASRGETSITSSYNSPLHF.

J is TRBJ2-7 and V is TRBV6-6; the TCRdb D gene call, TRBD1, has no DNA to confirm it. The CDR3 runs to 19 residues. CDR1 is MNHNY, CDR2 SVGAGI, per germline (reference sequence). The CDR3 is CASSYSPGTGGLSFYEQYF.

CDR3 loop: CSASGGPSSYNEQFF. This chain joins TRBV20-1 and TRBJ2-1. Germline V lookup: CDR1 DFQATT, CDR2 SNEGSKA (reference sequence). The CDR3 contains 15 residues.

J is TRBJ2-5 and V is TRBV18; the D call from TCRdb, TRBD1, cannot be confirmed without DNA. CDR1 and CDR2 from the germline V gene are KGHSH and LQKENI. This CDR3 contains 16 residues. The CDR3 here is CASSPPRAGGKETQYF.

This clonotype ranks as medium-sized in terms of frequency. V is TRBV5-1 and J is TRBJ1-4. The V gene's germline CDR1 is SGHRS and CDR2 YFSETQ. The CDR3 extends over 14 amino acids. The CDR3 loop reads CASSLGATNEKLFF.

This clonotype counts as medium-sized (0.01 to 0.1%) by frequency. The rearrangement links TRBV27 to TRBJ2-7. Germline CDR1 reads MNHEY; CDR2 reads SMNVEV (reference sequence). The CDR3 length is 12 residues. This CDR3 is CASSASPYEQYF.